Shown below are 5 T cell receptor beta chains from a single sample sequenced in a study of cytomegalovirus exposure and HLA in healthy donors. PCR primers comprised 60 Vbeta and 13 Jbeta primers. Profiling relied on immunoSEQ multiplex PCR, and the TCRdb table lists in-frame clones only, not all of them. The sample holds around 200,000 clones; 65% to 90% are singletons and the top ten take about 2.2%. Specimen: PBMCs. Every receptor here comes from a woman between 45 and 65 years old in good health and CMV-seronegative.

V gene TRBV4-2 combines with J gene TRBJ1-5; unclear D gene. The CDR3 runs 14 residues. In germline, CDR1 is LGHNA, CDR2 YNFKEQ. Trimming removed 4 bases from V and 4 bases from J, with 11 bases in between. This CDR3 is CASSRLEANQPQHF. The CDR3 region has the DNA TGTGCCAGCAGCCGCCTTGAAGCTAATCAGCCCCAGCATTTT.

This chain uses TRBV29-1 with TRBJ2-7; no definite D call. Germline V gene lookup returns CDR1 SQVTM and CDR2 ANQGSEA. The CDR3 has 13 residues. V lost 5 bases and J 3 bases, leaving 14 bases between the germline ends. CDR3 DNA: TGCAGCGTTATTATGGCGGTTAGCTACGAGCAGTACTTC. Its translation: CSVIMAVSYEQYF.

The rearrangement joins TRBV27 to TRBJ1-1, with D perhaps TRBD1 (5 bases). The CDR3 is made up of 14 amino acids. CDR1 MNHEY and CDR2 SMNVEV come from the germline V gene (reference sequence). V lost 2 bases and J 4 bases, leaving 11 bases between the germline ends. The CDR3: CASSLDQGGTEAFF. In nucleotides, the CDR3 is TGTGCCAGCAGTTTAGACCAGGGAGGCACTGAAGCTTTCTTT.

This clone occurred once. The genes are TRBV18 and TRBJ2-1; tentatively, D is TRBD1 (6 bases). The germline V and J ends were trimmed by 6 bases and 3 bases, with 18 bases remaining between them. Germline V lookup: CDR1 KGHSH, CDR2 LQKENI. The CDR3 is 16 residues long. For the CDR3, the DNA is TGTGCCAGCTCCTTGGACAGTGGGGGTGGCTACAATGAGCAGTTCTTC. Amino acid sequence: CASSLDSGGGYNEQFF.

This clone was observed a single time. This sequence joins TRBV7-9 and TRBJ1-2; TRBD1 aligns across 7 bases. The J segment lost 8 bases and the V segment lost 6 bases, leaving 15 bases of the junction unmatched. CDR3 size: 15 residues. Per the germline V gene, CDR1 is SEHNR and CDR2 is FQNEAQ (reference sequence). CDR3 in DNA: TGTGCCAGCAGGCCCACTCTTACAGGGGCAGGAGGCTACACCTTC. The encoded protein is CASRPTLTGAGGYTF.